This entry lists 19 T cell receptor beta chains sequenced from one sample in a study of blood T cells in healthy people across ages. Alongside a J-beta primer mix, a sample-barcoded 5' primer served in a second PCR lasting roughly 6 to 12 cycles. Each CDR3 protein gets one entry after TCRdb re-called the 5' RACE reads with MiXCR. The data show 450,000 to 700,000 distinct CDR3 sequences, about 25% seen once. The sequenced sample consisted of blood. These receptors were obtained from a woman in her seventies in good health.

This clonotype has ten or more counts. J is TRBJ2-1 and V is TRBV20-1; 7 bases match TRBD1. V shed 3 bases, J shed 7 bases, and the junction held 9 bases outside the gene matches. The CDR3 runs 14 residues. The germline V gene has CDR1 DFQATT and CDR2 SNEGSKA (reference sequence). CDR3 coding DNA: TGCAGTGCTAGTCGAGGGGCAGGGGGTAATGAGCAGTTCTTC. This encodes CSASRGAGGNEQFF.

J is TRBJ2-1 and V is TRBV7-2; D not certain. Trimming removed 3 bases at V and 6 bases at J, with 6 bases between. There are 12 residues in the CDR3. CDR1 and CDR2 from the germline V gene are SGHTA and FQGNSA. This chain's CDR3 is CASSFSGNEQFF. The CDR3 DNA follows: TGTGCCAGCAGCTTTTCAGGCAATGAGCAGTTCTTC.

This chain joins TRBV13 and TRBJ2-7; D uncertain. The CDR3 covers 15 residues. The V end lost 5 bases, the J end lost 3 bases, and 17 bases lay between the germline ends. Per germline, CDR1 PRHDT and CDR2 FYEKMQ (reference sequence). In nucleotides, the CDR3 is TGTGCCAGCAGCCTCCTCGCCTCCATGTTCTACGAGCAGTACTTC. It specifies CASSLLASMFYEQYF.

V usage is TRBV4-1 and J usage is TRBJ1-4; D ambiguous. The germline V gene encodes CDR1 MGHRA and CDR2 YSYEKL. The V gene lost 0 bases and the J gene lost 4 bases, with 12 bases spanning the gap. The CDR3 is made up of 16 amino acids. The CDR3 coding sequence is TGCGCCAGCAGCCAAGAACCCGCTGACGGTAATGAAAAACTGTTTTTT. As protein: CASSQEPADGNEKLFF.

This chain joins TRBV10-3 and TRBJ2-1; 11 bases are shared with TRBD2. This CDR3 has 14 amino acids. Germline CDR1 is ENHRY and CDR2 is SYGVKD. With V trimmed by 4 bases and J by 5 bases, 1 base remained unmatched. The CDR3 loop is CAISGLAGNNEQFF. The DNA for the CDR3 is TGTGCCATCAGTGGACTAGCGGGGAACAATGAGCAGTTCTTC.

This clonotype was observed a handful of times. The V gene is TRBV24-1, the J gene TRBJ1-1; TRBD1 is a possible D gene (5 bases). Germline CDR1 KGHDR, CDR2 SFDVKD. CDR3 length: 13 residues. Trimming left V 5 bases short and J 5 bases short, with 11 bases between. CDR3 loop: CATSGQGGTEAFF. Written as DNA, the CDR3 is TGTGCCACCAGTGGGCAGGGAGGTACTGAAGCTTTCTTT.

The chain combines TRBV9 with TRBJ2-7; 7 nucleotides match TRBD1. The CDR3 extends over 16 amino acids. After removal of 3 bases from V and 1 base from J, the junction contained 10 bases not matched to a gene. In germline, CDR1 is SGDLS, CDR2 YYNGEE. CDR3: CASSGAPGQRSYEQYF. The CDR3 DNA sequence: TGTGCCAGCAGCGGGGCTCCGGGACAGAGATCCTACGAGCAGTACTTC. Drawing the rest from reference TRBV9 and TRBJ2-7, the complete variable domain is DSGVTQTPKHLITATGQRVTLRCSPRSGDLSVYWYQQSLDQGLQFLIQYYNGEERAKGNILERFSAQQFPDLHSELNLSSLELGDSALYFCASSGAPGQRSYEQYFGPGTRLTVT.

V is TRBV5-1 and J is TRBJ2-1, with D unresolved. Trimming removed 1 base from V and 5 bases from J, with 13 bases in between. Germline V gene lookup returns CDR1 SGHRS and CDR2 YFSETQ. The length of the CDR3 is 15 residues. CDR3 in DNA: TGCGCCAGCAGCTTGATTCCGGGTGAGGACAATGAGCAGTTCTTC. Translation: CASSLIPGEDNEQFF.

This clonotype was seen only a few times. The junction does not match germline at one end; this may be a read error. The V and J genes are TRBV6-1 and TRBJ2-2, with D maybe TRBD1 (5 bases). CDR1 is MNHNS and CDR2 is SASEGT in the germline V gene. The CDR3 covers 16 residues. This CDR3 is CASSPSGPGNAGELFF. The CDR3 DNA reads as TGTGCCAGCAGCCCCTCAGGGCCAGGGAACGCCGGGGAGCTGTTTTTT.

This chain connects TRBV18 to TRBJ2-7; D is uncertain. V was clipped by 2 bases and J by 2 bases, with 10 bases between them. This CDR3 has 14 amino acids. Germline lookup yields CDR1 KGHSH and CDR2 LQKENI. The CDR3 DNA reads TGTGCCAGCTCACCAACGGCAGTACCCTACGAGCAGTACTTC. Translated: CASSPTAVPYEQYF.

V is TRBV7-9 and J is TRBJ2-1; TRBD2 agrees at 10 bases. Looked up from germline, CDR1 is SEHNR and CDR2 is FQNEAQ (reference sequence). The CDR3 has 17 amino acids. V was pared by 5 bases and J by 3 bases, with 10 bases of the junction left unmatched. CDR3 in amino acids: CASSDDLAGGVYNEQFF. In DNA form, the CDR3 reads TGTGCCAGCAGCGACGACTTAGCGGGAGGTGTCTACAATGAGCAGTTCTTC.

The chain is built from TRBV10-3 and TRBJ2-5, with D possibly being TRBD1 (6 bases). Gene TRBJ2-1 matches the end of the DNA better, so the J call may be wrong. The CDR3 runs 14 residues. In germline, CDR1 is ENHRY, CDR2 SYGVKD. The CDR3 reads CAISPGQLYNEQFF. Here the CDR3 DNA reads TGTGCCATCAGCCCAGGACAGCTTTACAATGAGCAGTTCTTC.

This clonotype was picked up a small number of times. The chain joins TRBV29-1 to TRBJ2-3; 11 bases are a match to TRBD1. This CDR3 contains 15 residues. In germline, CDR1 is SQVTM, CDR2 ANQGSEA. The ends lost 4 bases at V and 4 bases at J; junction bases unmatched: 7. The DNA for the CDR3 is TGCAGCGTTGGGGCCGGGACAGGGGGAGCAGATACGCAGTATTTT. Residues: CSVGAGTGGADTQYF.

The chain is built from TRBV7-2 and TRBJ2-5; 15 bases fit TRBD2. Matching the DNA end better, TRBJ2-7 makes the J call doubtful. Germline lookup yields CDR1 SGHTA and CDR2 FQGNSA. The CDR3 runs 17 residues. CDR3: CASSQRTSGGALYEQYF. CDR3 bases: TGTGCCAGCAGCCAACGGACTAGCGGGGGGGCCCTCTACGAGCAGTACTTC.

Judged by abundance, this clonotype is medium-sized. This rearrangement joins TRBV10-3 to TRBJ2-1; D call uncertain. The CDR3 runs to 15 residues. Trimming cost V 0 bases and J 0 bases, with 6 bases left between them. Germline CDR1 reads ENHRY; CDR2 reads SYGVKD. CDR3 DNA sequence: TGTGCCATCAGTGAGTCGGAAACCTCCTACAATGAGCAGTTCTTC. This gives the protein CAISESETSYNEQFF.

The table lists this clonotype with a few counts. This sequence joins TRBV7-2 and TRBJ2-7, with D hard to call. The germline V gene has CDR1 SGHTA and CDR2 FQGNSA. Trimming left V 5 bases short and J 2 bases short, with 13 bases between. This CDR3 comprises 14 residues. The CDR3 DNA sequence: TGTGCCAGCAGCCAATCCCCTGGACCCTACGAGCAGTACTTC. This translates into CASSQSPGPYEQYF.

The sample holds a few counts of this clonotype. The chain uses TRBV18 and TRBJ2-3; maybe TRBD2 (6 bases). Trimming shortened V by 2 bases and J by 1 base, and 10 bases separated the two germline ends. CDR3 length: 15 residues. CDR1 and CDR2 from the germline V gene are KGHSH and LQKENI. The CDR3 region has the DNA TGTGCCAGCTCACCATACGGGGGACGCACAGATACGCAGTATTTT. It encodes CASSPYGGRTDTQYF. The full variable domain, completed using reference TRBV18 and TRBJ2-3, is NAGVMQNPRHLVRRRGQEARLRCSPMKGHSHVYWYRQLPEEGLKFMVYLQKENIIDESGMPKERFSAEFPKEGPSILRIQQVVRGDSAAYFCASSPYGGRTDTQYFGPGTRLTVL.

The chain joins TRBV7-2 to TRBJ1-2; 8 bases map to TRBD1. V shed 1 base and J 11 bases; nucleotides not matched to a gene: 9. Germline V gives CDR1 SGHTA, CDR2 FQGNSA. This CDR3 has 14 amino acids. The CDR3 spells CASSLGTGIRWYTF. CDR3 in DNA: TGTGCCAGCAGCTTAGGGACAGGGATAAGATGGTACACCTTC.

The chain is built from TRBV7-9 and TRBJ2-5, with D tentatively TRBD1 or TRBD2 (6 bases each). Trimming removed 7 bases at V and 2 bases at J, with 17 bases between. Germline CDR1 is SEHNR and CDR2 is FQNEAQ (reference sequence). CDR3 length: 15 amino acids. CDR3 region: CASTKGGQPQETQYF. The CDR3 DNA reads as TGTGCCAGCACCAAAGGGGGGCAGCCTCAAGAGACCCAGTACTTC.